This is a list of T cell receptor beta chains from one sample in a study of CD8 T cells in ankylosing spondylitis. TCRdb redid the calling of the 5' RACE reads with MiXCR, one entry per CDR3 protein. This table holds approximately 300,000 distinct CDR3 sequences, roughly 20% found once. Sequencing used blood, either unsorted or a sorted T cell fraction (not recorded which). These receptors were collected from a female donor with ankylosing spondylitis or in good health (not recorded which). CDR3s include the opening cysteine and the closing phenylalanine or tryptophan.

V gene | CDR3 protein
TRBV20-1 | CSATQLADTQYF
TRBV6-5 | CASSSLLGAKNTEAFF
TRBV5-1 | CASSLGGLAGGSYNEQFF
TRBV6-2/TRBV6-3 | CASGQRRLNQPQHF
TRBV6-1 | CASRRTGGQGAEAFF
TRBV2 | CASSEKWRTGGADTQYF
TRBV12-3/TRBV12-4 | CASSFTSGRAGNEQFF
TRBV5-5 | CASSFRGDSNQPQHF
TRBV20-1 | CSAPRPIQSMYNEQFF
TRBV20-1 | CSADRTGARDTQYF
TRBV5-1 | CASSRLAVQETQYF
TRBV12-3/TRBV12-4 | CASSLRAEQFF
TRBV28 | CASARQGAKNIQYF
TRBV6-2/TRBV6-3 | CASSLWTGFGDEQFF
TRBV20-1 | CSAERDSNQPQHF
TRBV29-1 | CSVAGTGTSGSNEQFF
TRBV7-9 | CASSLGDAFF
TRBV27 | CASSLGPQGGDEQYF
TRBV20-1 | CSAPPAPLAGVEETQYF
TRBV6-6 | CASKEGMSGYTF
TRBV15 | CATSRDLGSSISGGELFF
TRBV24-1 | CATSDPDRDEQFF
TRBV20-1 | CSARAGGRTQYF
TRBV12-3/TRBV12-4 | CASSLRGGPYEQYF
TRBV20-1 | CSARGEVAGHNEQFF
TRBV20-1 | CSADPGQSEPSEQYF
TRBV20-1 | CSARVTVGVLDTQYF
TRBV28 | CASTPPNTGELFF
TRBV7-9 | CASSWRQGTNTEAFF
TRBV4-3 | CASSQSTTGQVFF
TRBV28 | CASSLWAGDTEAFF
TRBV10-3 | CAISGTRDSYEQYF
TRBV2 | CASSRGRAYNEQFF
TRBV9 | CASSERGGLGGEKLFF
TRBV12-3/TRBV12-4 | CASSLERYEQYF
TRBV25-1 | CASSLSQGRGYTF
TRBV27 | CASSTTSGSNYGGELFF
TRBV10-3 | CAISEFGLAGGLETQYF
TRBV20-1 | CSARGGFTEAFF
TRBV6-1 | CASTQRGRGPYEQYF
TRBV28 | CASSFFGEQFF
TRBV6-5 | CASSSPGQVLYSNQPQHF
TRBV7-3 | CASSLGKGRGTDTQYF
TRBV20-1 | CSVRRAAGGTDTQYF
TRBV29-1 | CSGVQAGDTQYF